This record looks at one T cell receptor beta chain sequence and its context. What it binds is unknown. Germline and junction disagree at one end, which may indicate a read error. These data are taken from a study of OX40 agonist ivuxolimab in advanced cancers. Overall study context: Those enrolled were 80% to 85% male, with a mean age of around 57 years and ages from roughly 20 to 85.

Clones were sequenced by immunoSEQ multiplex PCR, and TCRdb holds only the in-frame ones, with some missing. The table has some 61,000 clones, just under 90% seen once. Germline-derived CDR1 and CDR2 are SGHRS and YFSETQ. The CDR3 spans 14 residues. Notes on the study in general: The CD4+ and CD8+ T cells in the blood had expanded clonally by week 6 at 0.1 to 3.0 mg/kg.

The chain is built from TRBV5-1 and TRBJ1-6; D gene uncertain. The receptor was isolated from an adult with an advanced solid tumor such as melanoma, head and neck, liver or kidney cancer. Source: CD4+ or CD8+ T cells sorted from blood, taken in a trial of the OX40 agonist ivuxolimab. The chain's CDR3 is CASSLDAIGSPLHF. The CDR3 nucleotides are TGTGCCAGCAGCTTGGACGCGATTGGCTCACCCCTCCACTTT.